These 18 T cell receptor beta chains share one sample of origin, sequenced in a study of T cell responses to AZD1222 COVID-19 vaccine. Data came from immunoSEQ multiplex PCR; TCRdb stores just in-frame clones and leaves some out. Here the sample spans fewer than 180,000 clones, about 95% being singletons. The source was peripheral blood, collected on day 0 of AZD1222 vaccination. The origin of the receptors is an adult in good health.

This sequence joins TRBV7-9 and TRBJ2-1, with 8 bases matching TRBD2. Unmatched junction bases numbered 11, after V lost 5 bases and J lost 5 bases. The CDR3 consists of 16 residues. Germline CDR1 and CDR2: SEHNR and FQNEAQ (reference sequence). CDR3: CASSVPGTSAHNEQFF. In DNA form, the CDR3 reads TGTGCCAGCAGCGTACCCGGGACTAGTGCGCACAATGAGCAGTTCTTC.

The genes are TRBV5-1 and TRBJ2-3; 13 bases are a match to TRBD2. Germline V gene lookup returns CDR1 SGHRS and CDR2 YFSETQ. This CDR3 spans 16 amino acids. V was pared by 3 bases and J by 4 bases, with 5 bases of the junction left unmatched. The CDR3 protein is CASSYTSGGASDTQYF. The CDR3 DNA follows: TGCGCCAGCAGCTATACTAGCGGGGGGGCGTCAGATACGCAGTATTTT. Using reference TRBV5-1 and TRBJ2-3 for the parts outside the CDR3, the full variable domain is KAGVTQTPRYLIKTRGQQVTLSCSPISGHRSVSWYQQTPGQGLQFLFEYFSETQRNKGNFPGRFSGRQFSNSRSEMNVSTLELGDSALYLCASSYTSGGASDTQYFGPGTRLTVL.

The J gene is TRBJ2-2, the V gene TRBV7-3, with D possibly being TRBD1 (6 bases). The ends were cut back, 1 base at V and 7 bases at J, with 13 bases in the middle. Looked up from germline, CDR1 is SGHTA and CDR2 is FQGTGA. The CDR3 totals 15 residues. The CDR3 DNA reads as TGTGCCAGCAGCTTAATAGCCGGGACATTCGGGGAGCTGTTTTTT. Translating gives CASSLIAGTFGELFF.

The V call is TRBV7-2, the J call TRBJ2-5; either TRBD1 or TRBD2 may fit D (5 bases each). V gave up 6 bases and J gave up 5 bases, with 16 bases separating them. CDR3 length: 14 residues. Germline V gives CDR1 SGHTA, CDR2 FQGNSA. CDR3 DNA sequence: TGTGCCAGCAGTACCTTGTGGGGACGGGAGACCCAGTACTTC. It yields the protein CASSTLWGRETQYF.

With respect to this clone: This sample also contains other DNA sequences that code for the same CDR3. The V gene is TRBV12-3 or TRBV12-4, the J gene TRBJ1-1; no firm D call. The CDR3 loop spans 11 amino acids. Trimming cost V 1 base and J 5 bases, with 2 bases left between them. This CDR3 is CASSLGTEAFF. The CDR3 DNA follows: TGTGCCAGCAGTTTAGGGACTGAAGCTTTCTTT.

The chain employs TRBV12-5 and TRBJ2-5; 9 positions agree with TRBD1. Germline V gene sequence: CDR1 LGHNT, CDR2 FRNRAP. J lost 3 bases, V lost 3 bases, and 2 bases had no gene match. The CDR3 is made up of 14 amino acids. CDR3 sequence reads: CASGFGQGKETQYF. CDR3 in DNA: TGTGCTAGTGGTTTCGGACAGGGGAAAGAGACCCAGTACTTC.

V usage is TRBV12-3 or TRBV12-4 and J usage is TRBJ2-7, with D perhaps matching TRBD1 (5 bases). The CDR3 length is 11 residues. V gave up 10 bases and J gave up 4 bases, with 11 bases separating them. The CDR3 bases are TGTGCCAACCCCCAGGGTTACGAGCAGTACGTC. This translates into CANPQGYEQYV.

The V gene is TRBV6-5, the J gene TRBJ1-1, with unresolved D. V dropped 5 bases and J dropped 1 base, with 8 bases sitting between them. Germline V CDR1 and CDR2: MNHEY, SVGAGI. This CDR3 comprises 13 residues. The CDR3 DNA follows: TGTGCCAGCAGTCTGGTAAGGAACACTGAAGCTTTCTTT. Translating gives CASSLVRNTEAFF.

This chain links TRBV7-2 with TRBJ1-3; D unresolved. There are 16 residues in the CDR3. V was pared by 1 base and J by 0 bases, with 10 bases between. CDR1 and CDR2 (germline): SGHTA, FQGNSA. CDR3 DNA sequence: TGTGCCAGCAGCTTAGGCAGTGTCGGCTCTGGAAACACCATATATTTT. It yields the protein CASSLGSVGSGNTIYF.

The chain uses TRBV14 and TRBJ1-4, with a tentative D call TRBD1 (6 bases). Between the trimmed V and J ends, which lost 3 bases and 6 bases, there was a span of 20 bases. CDR3 length: 17 amino acids. The germline CDR1 and CDR2 sequences are SGHDN and FVKESK. For the CDR3, the DNA is TGTGCCAGCAGCCAGGGGCTTAGTTGGGGGCTGGATGAAAAACTGTTTTTT. It yields the protein CASSQGLSWGLDEKLFF.

The rearrangement joins TRBV7-3 to TRBJ2-3, with TRBD2 identical over 10 bases. The CDR3 runs to 17 residues. Germline trimming cut 1 base from V and 5 bases from J; bases unmatched to any gene: 9. Germline values: CDR1 SGHTA, CDR2 FQGTGA. CDR3 in DNA: TGTGCCAGCAGCTTAAGTTCCAGCGGGAGGGCCCTAGATACGCAGTATTTT. It translates to CASSLSSSGRALDTQYF.

The rearrangement uses TRBV25-1 and TRBJ2-1, with 11 positions matching TRBD2. This CDR3 region has 15 residues. Germline V gene lookup returns CDR1 MGHDK and CDR2 SYGVNS. V lost 7 bases to trimming and J lost 2 bases; unmatched junction nucleotides: 4. The CDR3 loop is CASNKGLAAYNEQFF. The CDR3 bases are TGTGCCAGCAACAAGGGACTAGCGGCCTACAATGAGCAGTTCTTC. Full variable domain (remainder filled in from reference TRBV25-1 and TRBJ2-1): EADIYQTPRYLVIGTGKKITLECSQTMGHDKMYWYQQDPGMELHLIHYSYGVNSTEKGDLSSESTVSRIRTEHFPLTLESARPSHTSQYLCASNKGLAAYNEQFFGPGTRLTVL.

DNA for the CDR3: TGTGCCACCAGTGATTTCAGAGGGGGGCGCACAGATACGCAGTATTTT. Translating gives CATSDFRGGRTDTQYF. The chain has TRBV24-1 and TRBJ2-3; tentatively, D is TRBD1 or TRBD2 (6 bases each). This CDR3 contains 16 residues. Germline V gene sequence: CDR1 KGHDR, CDR2 SFDVKD. Trimming removed 1 base at V and 1 base at J, with 11 bases between.

This rearrangement joins TRBV3-1 (or the pseudogene TRBV3-2) to TRBJ1-1; no firm D call. Germline CDR1 and CDR2: LGHDT and YNNKEL (reference sequence). CDR3 length equals 14 residues. The V gene lost 2 bases and the J gene lost 1 base, with 8 bases spanning the gap. CDR3 DNA sequence: TGTGCCAGCAGCCAACAACAGTGGAACACTGAAGCTTTCTTT. Translating it yields CASSQQQWNTEAFF.

The sample holds one count of this clone. J is TRBJ2-5 and V is TRBV7-9, with D maybe TRBD2 (5 bases). V dropped 8 bases and J dropped 7 bases, with 17 bases sitting between them. The CDR3 sequence is 13 residues long. Germline V gene lookup returns CDR1 SEHNR and CDR2 FQNEAQ (reference sequence). The CDR3 coding sequence is TGTGCCAGCCTGGGAGCCTACCGGGGGACCCAGTACTTC. It codes for CASLGAYRGTQYF.

The chain recombines TRBV5-1 with TRBJ2-3; 8 nucleotides line up with TRBD2. The CDR3 spans 14 residues. Germline CDR1 and CDR2: SGHRS and YFSETQ. Trimming at V came to 3 bases and at J to 1 base, leaving 1 base not matched to a gene. CDR3 bases: TGCGCCAGCAGCTCCGGGAGGGGCACAGATACGCAGTATTTT. Its protein is CASSSGRGTDTQYF. Complete variable domain (other parts from reference TRBV5-1 and TRBJ2-3): KAGVTQTPRYLIKTRGQQVTLSCSPISGHRSVSWYQQTPGQGLQFLFEYFSETQRNKGNFPGRFSGRQFSNSRSEMNVSTLELGDSALYLCASSSGRGTDTQYFGPGTRLTVL.

This chain uses TRBV20-1 with TRBJ1-4, with 8 bases aligning to TRBD1. Germline assignment: CDR1 DFQATT and CDR2 SNEGSKA (reference sequence). The CDR3 consists of 11 residues. V shed 5 bases and J 14 bases; nucleotides not matched to a gene: 7. CDR3 nucleotide sequence: TGCAGTGCTCCCCGACAGGGGAGGCTGTTTTTT. Its protein is CSAPRQGRLFF.

The chain employs TRBV5-4 and TRBJ2-1; weak D call: TRBD2 (5 bases). The CDR3 has 13 amino acids. The germline CDR1 and CDR2 sequences are SGHNT and YYREEE (reference sequence). V dropped 0 bases and J dropped 6 bases, with 7 bases sitting between them. The CDR3 sequence: CASSLVGVNEQFF. DNA for the CDR3: TGTGCCAGCAGCTTGGTCGGGGTCAATGAGCAGTTCTTC. The full variable domain, completed using reference TRBV5-4 and TRBJ2-1, is ETGVTQSPTHLIKTRGQQVTLRCSSQSGHNTVSWYQQALGQGPQFIFQYYREEENGRGNFPPRFSGLQFPNYSSELNVNALELDDSALYLCASSLVGVNEQFFGPGTRLTVL.